The 10 T cell receptor beta chains given below trace back to one sample, sequenced in a study of blood T cell repertoires in COVID-19. Generated by immunoSEQ multiplex PCR, the TCRdb table keeps only in-frame clones and is missing some. The data show some 140,000 clones, roughly 83% seen once. Sequencing used peripheral blood. Receptors were obtained from a woman between 70 and 85 years old with COVID-19, enrolled during active disease.

J is TRBJ1-1 and V is TRBV2, with 7 bases identical to TRBD1. Germline CDR1 and CDR2: SNHLY and FYNNEI. Losses at the gene ends were 7 bases for V and 3 bases for J; bases not matched to a gene: 8. The CDR3 is 14 residues long. CDR3 coding DNA: TGTGCCAGCAAGGGTTCCAGGGGGGACACTGAAGCTTTCTTT. This encodes CASKGSRGDTEAFF.

V is TRBV11-1 and J is TRBJ1-2; D unclear. CDR1 and CDR2 from the germline V gene are SGHAT and FQDESV (reference sequence). Deletions cut 8 bases from V and 0 bases from J, with 19 bases between. The CDR3 sequence is 16 residues long. DNA for the CDR3: TGTGCCAGCGCTATCGGGAACCTGGGATCTAACTATGGCTACACCTTC. As protein: CASAIGNLGSNYGYTF.

The rearrangement links TRBV4-2 to TRBJ2-7; 8 nucleotides line up with TRBD2. CDR1 and CDR2 from the germline V gene are LGHNA and YNFKEQ. J gave up 0 bases and V 1 base, and 2 bases lay outside the gene matches. This CDR3 contains 15 residues. The CDR3 is CASSQGGGSSYEQYF. In DNA, the CDR3 is TGTGCCAGCAGCCAAGGCGGGGGGAGCTCCTACGAGCAGTACTTC.

The chain is built from TRBV6-2 or TRBV6-3 and TRBJ1-6; 9 positions match TRBD1. This CDR3 has 15 amino acids. The V gene end was trimmed by 3 bases and the J gene end by 7 bases; junction bases not matched to a gene: 4. Looked up from germline, CDR1 is MNHEY and CDR2 is SVGEGT. Here the CDR3 reads CASSYRGTGNSPLHF. CDR3 DNA sequence: TGTGCCAGCAGTTATCGTGGGACAGGGAATTCACCCCTCCACTTT.

This clone appeared a few times. The rearrangement joins TRBV19 to TRBJ2-2; TRBD2 matches 10 bases. The CDR3 spans 17 residues. The ends lost 3 bases at V and 0 bases at J; junction bases unmatched: 4. CDR1 and CDR2 from the germline V gene are LNHDA and SQIVND (reference sequence). CDR3 bases: TGTGCCAGTAGTATTCTTAGCGGGGGGTCGAACACCGGGGAGCTGTTTTTT. This sequence encodes CASSILSGGSNTGELFF.

The chain has TRBV24-1 and TRBJ1-2; D uncertain. The CDR3 extends over 12 amino acids. The ends were cut back, 8 bases at V and 8 bases at J, with 14 bases in the middle. The germline V gene encodes CDR1 KGHDR and CDR2 SFDVKD. The CDR3: CATMAGSEGYTF. CDR3 sequence (DNA): TGTGCCACCATGGCAGGTTCAGAAGGCTACACCTTC.

J is TRBJ1-2 and V is TRBV9, with D maybe TRBD1 (5 bases). The germline V and J ends were trimmed by 5 bases and 8 bases, with 16 bases remaining between them. The germline CDR1 and CDR2 sequences are SGDLS and YYNGEE. This CDR3 is built from 13 residues. The CDR3 nucleotides read TGTGCCAGCAGTCCCTCGGGAGGGGAGGGCTACACCTTC. Translation gives CASSPSGGEGYTF.

The rearrangement links TRBV28 to TRBJ1-2, with D maybe TRBD1 (5 bases). CDR1 and CDR2 (germline): MDHEN, SYDVKM. This CDR3 is 15 amino acids long. The V end was cut by 3 bases, the J end by 0 bases, with 11 bases between. The CDR3, as DNA: TGTGCCAGCAGTTTTAGGGGCAGAGCTAACTATGGCTACACCTTC. Protein product: CASSFRGRANYGYTF.

This clone was counted between two and nine times. The chain links TRBV10-1 to TRBJ1-2; maybe TRBD1 (6 bases). The germline V gene encodes CDR1 WNHNN and CDR2 SYGVQD (reference sequence). The CDR3 length is 11 residues. The germline V and J ends were trimmed by 7 bases and 8 bases, with 11 bases remaining between them. Here the CDR3 DNA reads TGCGCCAGCAACAGGGCACAGGGCTACACCTTC. It codes for CASNRAQGYTF.

This clone showed up just once. The chain recombines TRBV6-4 with TRBJ2-3; 9 nucleotides match TRBD2. The CDR3 spans 12 residues. V was clipped by 2 bases and J by 9 bases; unmatched bases: 0. CDR1 and CDR2 (germline): MRHNA, SNTAGT. The CDR3 here is CASSDAGGTQYF. CDR3 nucleotides: TGTGCCAGCAGTGACGCGGGGGGGACGCAGTATTTT.